The 16 T cell receptor beta chains below all came from one sample that was sequenced in a study of blood T cell repertoires in COVID-19. Sequencing was performed with immunoSEQ multiplex PCR; in TCRdb, only in-frame clones are kept and a portion is missing. Of under 450,000 clones in the sample, over 80% were seen once. Material for sequencing was PBMCs or T cells enriched from blood (not recorded which). The receptors originated from a woman between 45 and 60 years old who had recovered from COVID-19.

V usage is TRBV19 and J usage is TRBJ1-5; no reliable D call. The length of the CDR3 is 16 residues. Trimming removed 2 bases from V and 2 bases from J, with 13 bases in between. Germline assignment: CDR1 LNHDA and CDR2 SQIVND (reference sequence). The DNA for the CDR3 is TGTGCCAGTAGTATATCGTCAGGTGTGGGCAATCAGCCCCAGCATTTT. Protein: CASSISSGVGNQPQHF.

This chain connects TRBV7-8 to TRBJ1-3, with D possibly being TRBD1 (5 bases). Germline values: CDR1 SGHVS, CDR2 FQNEAQ. Trimming removed 3 bases at V and 0 bases at J, with 9 bases between. CDR3 length: 15 residues. The chain's CDR3 is CASSLQGSSGNTIYF. In nucleotides, the CDR3 is TGTGCCAGCAGCTTGCAGGGATCCTCTGGAAACACCATATATTTT.

The chain is built from TRBV5-1 and TRBJ2-5; D remains unclear. Looked up from germline, CDR1 is SGHRS and CDR2 is YFSETQ. The CDR3 covers 13 residues. V was trimmed by 3 bases and J by 0 bases, leaving 6 bases between them. CDR3 DNA sequence: TGCGCCAGCAGCTCACTCGACCAAGAGACCCAGTACTTC. Protein sequence: CASSSLDQETQYF.

The chain is built from TRBV3-1 (or the pseudogene TRBV3-2) and TRBJ1-6, with TRBD1 as a possible D gene (5 bases). The V gene lost 5 bases and the J gene lost 7 bases, with 15 bases spanning the gap. CDR1 LGHDT and CDR2 YNNKEL come from the germline V gene (reference sequence). CDR3 length: 15 amino acids. CDR3: CASSEPGRANSPLHF. The CDR3 DNA follows: TGTGCCAGCAGCGAACCTGGCAGGGCCAATTCACCCCTCCACTTT.

The chain uses TRBV6-5 and TRBJ2-2; D is perhaps TRBD1 or TRBD2 (6 bases each). V dropped 6 bases and J dropped 7 bases, with 18 bases sitting between them. Germline V CDR1 and CDR2: MNHEY, SVGAGI. This CDR3 contains 15 residues. CDR3 nucleotides: TGTGCCAGCAGCTACAGGGTTGCCGGGAGCGGGGAGCTGTTTTTT. This sequence encodes CASSYRVAGSGELFF.

J is TRBJ1-5 and V is TRBV19, with no clear D. The CDR3 spans 17 residues. Germline V lookup: CDR1 LNHDA, CDR2 SQIVND (reference sequence). The V end was cut by 5 bases, the J end by 0 bases, with 17 bases between. The CDR3 sequence: CASSFGERRYSNQPQHF. CDR3 DNA: TGTGCCAGTAGTTTCGGGGAAAGGAGATATAGCAATCAGCCCCAGCATTTT. Using reference TRBV19 and TRBJ1-5 for the parts outside the CDR3, the full variable domain is DGGITQSPKYLFRKEGQNVTLSCEQNLNHDAMYWYRQDPGQGLRLIYYSQIVNDFQKGDIAEGYSVSREKKESFPLTVTSAQKNPTAFYLCASSFGERRYSNQPQHFGDGTRLSIL.

The CDR3 is CASSSGARSAEAFF. CDR3 sequence (DNA): TGTGCCAGCAGTTCAGGGGCCCGATCGGCTGAAGCTTTCTTT. The V gene is TRBV27, the J gene TRBJ1-1; a weak D match, TRBD1 (6 bases). The CDR3 extends over 14 amino acids. Germline lookup yields CDR1 MNHEY and CDR2 SMNVEV (reference sequence). Trimming cost V 4 bases and J 6 bases, with 15 bases left between them.

This sequence joins TRBV29-1 and TRBJ1-3; no definite D call. Germline V gene data show CDR1 as SQVTM and CDR2 as ANQGSEA. The V and J ends lost 4 bases and 0 bases respectively, with 4 bases between them. There are 12 residues in the CDR3. CDR3 amino acids: CSVVHSGNTIYF. Written as DNA, the CDR3 is TGCAGCGTTGTTCACTCTGGAAACACCATATATTTT.

The J gene is TRBJ1-2, the V gene TRBV6-5; 7 bases fit TRBD1. CDR1 and CDR2 from the germline V gene are MNHEY and SVGAGI. CDR3 size: 13 residues. With 8 bases clipped from V and 6 bases from J, the junction kept 9 bases outside the gene matches. DNA of the CDR3: TGTGCCAGCGGACCCAGGGGGAGTGATGGCTACACCTTC. Amino acids: CASGPRGSDGYTF.

V gene TRBV2 combines with J gene TRBJ2-1, with 10 bases identical to TRBD2. Germline CDR1 reads SNHLY; CDR2 reads FYNNEI. Losses at the gene ends were 6 bases for V and 9 bases for J; bases not matched to a gene: 8. CDR3 size: 14 residues. The CDR3 loop is CASRGLATRGEQFF. The CDR3 DNA is TGTGCCAGCAGGGGACTAGCGACTAGGGGTGAGCAGTTCTTC.

The chain employs TRBV5-1 and TRBJ2-1; the match to TRBD1 covers 8 bases. The ends lost 0 bases at V and 2 bases at J; junction bases unmatched: 13. Germline CDR1 reads SGHRS; CDR2 reads YFSETQ. CDR3 length: 19 amino acids. The CDR3 sequence is CASSLGAGRGQGTYNEQFF. The CDR3 nucleotides read TGCGCCAGCAGCTTGGGGGCTGGACGAGGACAGGGAACCTACAATGAGCAGTTCTTC.

This clone was seen many times. This chain joins TRBV5-1 and TRBJ1-1; D uncertain. The CDR3 spans 14 residues. V was shortened by 3 bases and J by 1 base, with 10 bases between the two germline ends. Germline V gene data show CDR1 as SGHRS and CDR2 as YFSETQ. This chain's CDR3 is CASSSSGQNTEAFF. The CDR3 bases are TGCGCCAGCAGCTCCAGCGGCCAGAACACTGAAGCTTTCTTT.

The chain carries TRBV5-1 and TRBJ1-4; 7 bases line up with TRBD1. The CDR3 totals 13 residues. The germline V gene has CDR1 SGHRS and CDR2 YFSETQ. V dropped 3 bases and J dropped 8; count of bases not matched to a gene: 4. The CDR3 region has the DNA TGCGCCAGCAGCTACAGGACAGGAGAAAAACTGTTTTTT. Its translation: CASSYRTGEKLFF. Combining the CDR3 with reference TRBV5-1 and TRBJ1-4 gives the whole variable domain KAGVTQTPRYLIKTRGQQVTLSCSPISGHRSVSWYQQTPGQGLQFLFEYFSETQRNKGNFPGRFSGRQFSNSRSEMNVSTLELGDSALYLCASSYRTGEKLFFGSGTQLSVL.

The rearrangement joins TRBV7-9 to TRBJ1-4, with 7 bases identical to TRBD1. Germline assignment: CDR1 SEHNR and CDR2 FQNEAQ (reference sequence). The CDR3 length is 15 residues. V trimming: 2 bases; J trimming: 7 bases; junction bases outside the gene matches: 7. CDR3 residues: CASSLSTGASEKLFF. DNA for the CDR3: TGTGCCAGCAGCTTATCCACAGGGGCGAGTGAAAAACTGTTTTTT.

CDR3 sequence reads: CASSFDAGTGDTEAFF. As DNA, the CDR3 is TGTGCCAGCAGTTTTGACGCCGGGACAGGAGATACCGAAGCTTTCTTT. The chain uses TRBV28 and TRBJ1-1; 8 positions match TRBD1. The CDR3 totals 16 residues. Germline values: CDR1 MDHEN, CDR2 SYDVKM. V was pared by 3 bases and J by 8 bases, with 14 bases of the junction left unmatched.

As to this clone: Within the sample, other DNA sequences also encode this same CDR3. The rearrangement uses TRBV7-2 and TRBJ1-2; tentatively, D is TRBD1 (5 bases). The germline CDR1 and CDR2 sequences are SGHTA and FQGNSA. The CDR3 consists of 13 residues. Trimming removed 5 bases at V and 4 bases at J, with 11 bases between. DNA of the CDR3: TGTGCCAGCAGCCCCGACAGAGGCTATGGCTACACCTTC. As protein: CASSPDRGYGYTF.